One sample yielded the 18 T cell receptor beta chains listed below, sequenced in a study of CD8+ T cells in alopecia areata. TCR sequencing used cDNA made by reverse transcription of extracted RNA. TCRdb's table, derived via immunoSEQ multiplex PCR, lists solely in-frame clones and lacks some. The sample includes fewer than 90,000 clones, roughly 51% of them seen just once. The sequenced sample was NKG2D-high CD8+ T cells sorted from blood. The receptor set was obtained from a human donor with alopecia areata.

This clone appeared once. CDR3 DNA: TGTGCCTGGAGTCCGACAGGGCCATACGAGCAGTACTTC. Encoded protein: CAWSPTGPYEQYF. The chain carries TRBV30 and TRBJ2-7; TRBD1 aligns across 7 bases. The CDR3 covers 13 residues. Germline loops: CDR1 GTSNPN, CDR2 SVGIG (reference sequence). The trim removed 2 bases at V and 4 bases at J, leaving 5 bases unmatched. Together with reference TRBV30 and TRBJ2-7, the CDR3 gives the full variable domain: SQTIHQWPATLVQPVGSPLSLECTVEGTSNPNLYWYRQAAGRGLQLLFYSVGIGQISSEVPQNLSASRPQDRQFILSSKKLLLSDSGFYLCAWSPTGPYEQYFGPGTRLTVT.

This clone has a handful of counts. The chain recombines TRBV14 with TRBJ2-1; D is unresolved. Looked up from germline, CDR1 is SGHDN and CDR2 is FVKESK. With 0 bases removed from V and 10 bases from J, the gap between germline ends came to 10 bases. There are 13 residues in the CDR3. The CDR3 is CASSQDILGEQFF. CDR3 DNA sequence: TGTGCCAGCAGCCAAGATATTCTGGGAGAGCAGTTCTTC.

The chain couples TRBV28 to TRBJ2-7, with D possibly TRBD2 on 5 matching bases. Germline CDR1 is MDHEN and CDR2 is SYDVKM. V lost 2 bases and J 3 bases, leaving 8 bases between the germline ends. The CDR3 contains 13 residues. The DNA for the CDR3 is TGTGCCAGCAGTTTAAAAGCGGACTACGAGCAGTACTTC. Its protein is CASSLKADYEQYF.

The J gene is TRBJ2-5, the V gene TRBV29-1; TRBD2 agrees at 8 bases. Trimming removed 4 bases from V and 5 bases from J; junction bases left unmatched: 3. The CDR3 has 12 residues. Per the germline V gene, CDR1 is SQVTM and CDR2 is ANQGSEA. The CDR3 nucleotides read TGCAGCGTTGCGGGACTAGAGGAGACCCAGTACTTC. It translates to CSVAGLEETQYF. Using reference TRBV29-1 and TRBJ2-5 for the parts outside the CDR3, the full variable domain is SAVISQKPSRDICQRGTSLTIQCQVDSQVTMMFWYRQQPGQSLTLIATANQGSEATYESGFVIDKFPISRPNLTFSTLTVSNMSPEDSSIYLCSVAGLEETQYFGPGTRLLVL.

This clone has only a few counts. DNA for the CDR3: TGCAGCATCCGGACAGGCCGAACCTACGAGCAGTACTTC. Translation: CSIRTGRTYEQYF. The chain carries TRBV29-1 and TRBJ2-7; 7 nucleotides align to TRBD1. CDR1 SQVTM and CDR2 ANQGSEA come from the germline V gene. V shed 8 bases and J 2 bases; nucleotides not matched to a gene: 9. CDR3 length: 13 residues.

This clone has a handful of counts. V usage is TRBV4-1 and J usage is TRBJ2-7; 7 nucleotides agree with TRBD1. The trim removed 8 bases at V and 2 bases at J, leaving 6 bases unmatched. This CDR3 has 13 residues. Germline V gene sequence: CDR1 MGHRA, CDR2 YSYEKL. CDR3 nucleotide sequence: TGCGCCAGCGGTGCTCAGGGGGCCTACGAGCAGTACTTC. Translating gives CASGAQGAYEQYF.

The chain carries TRBV5-6 and TRBJ2-7, with D tentatively TRBD1 (5 bases). This CDR3 region has 14 residues. The V and J ends lost 0 bases and 4 bases respectively, with 11 bases between them. Germline CDR1 SGHDT, CDR2 YYEEEE. CDR3 DNA: TGTGCCAGCAGCTTGGAAACAGGATGGTACGAGCAGTACTTC. This codes for CASSLETGWYEQYF.

This chain connects TRBV5-1 to TRBJ2-2; D is unresolved. Germline CDR1 and CDR2: SGHRS and YFSETQ. CDR3 length: 15 residues. Trimming removed 0 bases at V and 0 bases at J, with 6 bases between. The CDR3: CASSLGTANTGELFF. CDR3 bases: TGCGCCAGCAGCTTGGGAACAGCGAACACCGGGGAGCTGTTTTTT.

The chain recombines TRBV27 with TRBJ1-1; D not certain. Germline-derived CDR1 and CDR2 are MNHEY and SMNVEV (reference sequence). The V and J ends lost 2 bases and 7 bases respectively, with 8 bases between them. The CDR3 contains 12 residues. The CDR3, as DNA: TGTGCCAGCAGTTTAATCGGTCATGAAGCTTTCTTT. Residues: CASSLIGHEAFF.

The rearrangement joins TRBV29-1 to TRBJ2-5; D not certain. The DNA end lines up better with TRBJ2-7; the J call may be wrong. The CDR3 extends over 11 amino acids. Germline lookup yields CDR1 SQVTM and CDR2 ANQGSEA. The CDR3 region has the DNA TGCAGCGTTGGGGAAGGGCACGAGCAGTACTTC. Translating gives CSVGEGHEQYF.

The chain carries TRBV20-1 and TRBJ2-1; TRBD2 might be the D (6 bases). V was pared by 3 bases and J by 7 bases, with 7 bases between. In germline, CDR1 is DFQATT, CDR2 SNEGSKA (reference sequence). CDR3 length equals 11 residues. CDR3 nucleotides: TGCAGTGCTAGCGGGACTAATGAGCAGTTCTTC. This gives the protein CSASGTNEQFF.

This clone turned up a few times. This specimen includes other DNA sequences encoding the same CDR3. This chain links TRBV5-1 with TRBJ2-5; perhaps TRBD2 as D (6 bases). The germline V gene has CDR1 SGHRS and CDR2 YFSETQ. This CDR3 is 14 amino acids long. The V end was cut by 2 bases, the J end by 1 base, with 9 bases between. The CDR3 DNA reads TGCGCCAGCAGCTTCGGGGGTAGCCAAGAGACCCAGTACTTC. Translation gives CASSFGGSQETQYF. Full variable domain (rest looked up from reference TRBV5-1 and TRBJ2-5): KAGVTQTPRYLIKTRGQQVTLSCSPISGHRSVSWYQQTPGQGLQFLFEYFSETQRNKGNFPGRFSGRQFSNSRSEMNVSTLELGDSALYLCASSFGGSQETQYFGPGTRLLVL.

This clone was counted a few times. The chain carries TRBV29-1 and TRBJ2-1; a possible D gene is TRBD2 (6 bases). The CDR3 runs 14 residues. The V and J ends lost 1 base and 0 bases respectively, with 7 bases between them. Germline values: CDR1 SQVTM, CDR2 ANQGSEA. The CDR3 region is CSVEAGSSYNEQFF. The CDR3 DNA follows: TGCAGCGTTGAAGCCGGGAGCTCCTACAATGAGCAGTTCTTC.

This clone was detected only a few times. The chain is built from TRBV29-1 and TRBJ1-1, with 7 nucleotides matching TRBD1. With 5 bases clipped from V and 1 base from J, the junction kept 4 bases outside the gene matches. The CDR3 runs to 13 residues. Germline CDR1 SQVTM, CDR2 ANQGSEA. CDR3 coding DNA: TGCAGCGTTTTTACAGGGGAGAACACTGAAGCTTTCTTT. Its translation: CSVFTGENTEAFF.

The V and J genes are TRBV14 and TRBJ2-2, with 7 bases identical to TRBD2. The CDR3 is 17 residues long. With 3 bases clipped from V and 5 bases from J, the junction kept 12 bases outside the gene matches. CDR1 is SGHDN, CDR2 FVKESK, per germline. The CDR3 spells CASSHRPGSGLTGELFF. CDR3 DNA sequence: TGTGCCAGCAGCCACCGTCCTGGTAGCGGGTTGACCGGGGAGCTGTTTTTT.

A few counts support this clone. The CDR3 here is CATSSELAGSTDTQYF. CDR3 in DNA: TGTGCCACCAGCAGTGAATTAGCGGGGAGCACAGATACGCAGTATTTT. V usage is TRBV15 and J usage is TRBJ2-3, with TRBD2 identical over 8 bases. With 3 bases clipped from V and 0 bases from J, the junction kept 5 bases outside the gene matches. Germline V lookup: CDR1 LNHNV, CDR2 YYDKDF (reference sequence). The CDR3 is 16 amino acids.

This clone was seen a few times. The rearrangement uses TRBV5-6 and TRBJ2-1, with D unresolved. Trimming shortened V by 2 bases and J by 8 bases, and 5 bases separated the two germline ends. CDR3 size: 11 residues. The germline V gene encodes CDR1 SGHDT and CDR2 YYEEEE. CDR3 in DNA: TGTGCCAGCAGCTTTAGCTATGAGCAGTTCTTC. This encodes CASSFSYEQFF.

The chain couples TRBV30 to TRBJ1-1, with D unresolved. The V and J ends lost 4 bases and 4 bases respectively, with 13 bases between them. The CDR3 covers 13 residues. CDR1 and CDR2 from the germline V gene are GTSNPN and SVGIG (reference sequence). The CDR3 DNA reads as TGTGCCTGGACCCGTCCGTTGGGCACTGAAGCTTTCTTT. Protein product: CAWTRPLGTEAFF.